This TCR beta chain derives from a study of T-cell reconstitution after alpha-beta-depleted transplantation in children (TCRdb year 2016). A note on the overall study: Using TCR repertoire profiling, the study followed T-cell immune reconstitution in a quantitative way in children after TCRalphabeta/CD19-depleted allogeneic hematopoietic cell transplantation.

Spanning cysteine to phenylalanine, the CDR3 consists of 15 amino acids. Only CDR3 DNA is held: 45 bases, read in frame from base 1. The CDR1 and CDR2 encoded by the germline V gene are SGHRS and YFSETQ. Trimming removed 5 bases from V and 3 bases from J; the gene matches leave 8 bases unexplained. A note on this clonotype: Its recognized antigen is unknown. No much larger clonotype is one base removed from it; base qualities were not supplied.

The protocol used for the library was PCR. Instrument used: Illumina HiSeq 2500. TCR library preparation used molecular barcoding, with unique molecular identifiers applied to normalize quantification of the TCRbeta repertoire. TCRdb cleaned the public reads at Q25 with fastp, built clones with MiXCR and kept in-frame beta chains. Each record represents a unique CDR3 protein, reported with the most common genes and DNA among its rows. The sample table holds 300,000 to 350,000 distinct CDR3 sequences, of which roughly 16% were seen once. Around 38% of the sample belongs to the ten largest clones. Results and caveats for the whole study, not just this receptor: Over subsequent months, a decline in hyperexpanded clone frequencies was noted, and after one year, T-cell counts and TCRbeta diversity were mostly ascribed to newly produced T cells. The apparently early recovery of alphabetaT-cell counts about two months after transplant reportedly depended on only several hundred rapidly expanded clones that came from non-depleted graft cells. The high TCRbeta diversity at day 60 in some patients was ascribed to recipient T cells and intrathymic progenitors that had survived conditioning.

This specimen's treatment or condition label, per the study, means: allogeneic hematopoietic cell transplantation with graft depleted of TCRalphabeta T cells and CD19 B cells. Transplant recipients were children who received TCRalphabeta/CD19-depleted allogeneic hematopoietic cell grafts. Recombination joined TRBV5-1 with TRBJ2-1; the central 7 bases match TRBD2. The TCR sequence derives from a male patient aged 2 to 9 who had a stem cell transplant for acute lymphoblastic leukemia, so the T cells may come from the graft donor. The specimen was PBMCs, mostly from graft donor cells, collected 360 days after TCRalphabeta/CD19-depleted stem cell transplant. The nucleotide sequence reads TGCGCCAGCAGTCAAGGGGTAGCGGGCTACAATGAGCAGTTCTTC. This sequence encodes CASSQGVAGYNEQFF.